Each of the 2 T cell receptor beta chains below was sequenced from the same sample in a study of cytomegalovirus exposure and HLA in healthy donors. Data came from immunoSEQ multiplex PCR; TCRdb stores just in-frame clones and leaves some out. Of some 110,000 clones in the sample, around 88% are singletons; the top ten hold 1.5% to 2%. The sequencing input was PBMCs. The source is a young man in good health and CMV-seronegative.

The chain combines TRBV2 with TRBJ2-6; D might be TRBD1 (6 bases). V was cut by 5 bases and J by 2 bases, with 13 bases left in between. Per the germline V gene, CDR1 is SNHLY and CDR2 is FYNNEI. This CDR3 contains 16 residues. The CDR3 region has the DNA TGTGCCAGCAGTCCCTTCAGGGGTACTGGGGCCAACGTCCTGACTTTC. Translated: CASSPFRGTGANVLTF.

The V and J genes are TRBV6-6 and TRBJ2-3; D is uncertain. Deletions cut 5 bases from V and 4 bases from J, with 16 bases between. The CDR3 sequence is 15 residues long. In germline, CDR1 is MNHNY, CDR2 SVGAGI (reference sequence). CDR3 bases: TGTGCCAGCAGTGCCGGCGGCCACATTTCAGATACGCAGTATTTT. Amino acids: CASSAGGHISDTQYF.